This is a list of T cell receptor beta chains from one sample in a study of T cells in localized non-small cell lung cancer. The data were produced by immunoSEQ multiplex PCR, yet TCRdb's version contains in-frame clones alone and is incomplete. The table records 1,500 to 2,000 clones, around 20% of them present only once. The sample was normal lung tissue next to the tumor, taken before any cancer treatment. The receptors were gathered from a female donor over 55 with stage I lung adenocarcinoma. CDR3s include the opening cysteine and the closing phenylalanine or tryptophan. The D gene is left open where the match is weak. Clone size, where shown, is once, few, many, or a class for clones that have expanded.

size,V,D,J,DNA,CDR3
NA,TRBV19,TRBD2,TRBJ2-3,TGTGCCAGTAGGGGACTAGCGGCACAGAATACGCAGTATTTT,CASRGLAAQNTQYF
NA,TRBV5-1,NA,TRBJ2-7,TGCGCCAGCAGCTTGTTACAGCCAGGCTCCTACGAGCAGTACTTC,CASSLLQPGSYEQYF
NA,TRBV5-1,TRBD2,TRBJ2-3,TGCGCCAGCAGCCTAACCGGACTAGCGGGCGGCTACACAGATACGCAGTATTTT,CASSLTGLAGGYTDTQYF
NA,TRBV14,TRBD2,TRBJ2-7,TGTGCCAGCAGCCAAGATTTAGCGGGGCCTAGGGAGCAGTACTTC,CASSQDLAGPREQYF
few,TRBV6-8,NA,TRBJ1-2,TGTGCCATCAGTGTTCAGGGAGTTGTAAACTATGGCTACACCTTC,CAISVQGVVNYGYTF
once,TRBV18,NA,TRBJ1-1,TGTGCCAGCTCCCCTGGGGACCGTTTTTGGAGGAACACTGAAGCTTTCTTT,CASSPGDRFWRNTEAFF
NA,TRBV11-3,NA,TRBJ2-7,TGTGCCAGCAGTCTAGCCTTCGACAGGAGGGGATGGGAGCAGTACTTC,CASSLAFDRRGWEQYF
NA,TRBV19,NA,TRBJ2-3,TGTGCCAGTAGTCACGCCCCAGATACGCAGTATTTT,CASSHAPDTQYF
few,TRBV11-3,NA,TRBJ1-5,TGTGCCAGCAGCTTCAGCGGGCAGAACCTGGAGCCCCAGCATTTT,CASSFSGQNLEPQHF
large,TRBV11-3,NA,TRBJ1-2,TGTGCCAGCAGACACGGACCGCCTGGCTATGGCTACACCTTC,CASRHGPPGYGYTF
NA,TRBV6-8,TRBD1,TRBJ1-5,TGTGCCAGCAGTGGAGGACAGGGGATGAATCAGCCCCAGCATTTT,CASSGGQGMNQPQHF
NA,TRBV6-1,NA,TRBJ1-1,TGTGCCAGCAGTGAAGCGACCTGGAGGACTGAAGCTTTCTTT,CASSEATWRTEAFF
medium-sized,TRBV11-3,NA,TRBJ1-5,TGTGCCAGCAGCCCAGGTCGGGGGTTAGGGCCCCAGCATTTT,CASSPGRGLGPQHF
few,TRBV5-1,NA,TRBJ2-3,TGCGCCAGCAGCTTAAGGCGGGGTGGCACAGATACGCAGTATTTT,CASSLRRGGTDTQYF
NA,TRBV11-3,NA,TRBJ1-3,TGTGCCAGCAGCTTTTACGGGGCTGGAAACACCATATATTTT,CASSFYGAGNTIYF
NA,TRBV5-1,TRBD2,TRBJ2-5,TGCGCCAGCAGCTTGGCCGGGGCTAGCGGCCAAGAGACCCAGTACTTC,CASSLAGASGQETQYF
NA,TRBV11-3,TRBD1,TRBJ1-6,TGTGCCAGCAGCCCCCCCGGGACAGGGACTTCACCCCTCCACTTT,CASSPPGTGTSPLHF
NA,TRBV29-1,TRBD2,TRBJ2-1,TGCAGCGTTGGATCAGCGGGAGGCTCCTACAATGAGCAGTTCTTC,CSVGSAGGSYNEQFF
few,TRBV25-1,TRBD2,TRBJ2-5,TGTGCCAGCATGGTGGCTAGCGGGGTGACCCAGTACTTC,CASMVASGVTQYF
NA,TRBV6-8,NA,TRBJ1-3,TGTGCCAGCAGTTTCGGGGAGGTTCTCTCTGGAAACACCATATATTTT,CASSFGEVLSGNTIYF
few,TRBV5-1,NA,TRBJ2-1,TGCGCCAGCAGACCCGGAGGCGTAGGGGACAATGAGCAGTTCTTC,CASRPGGVGDNEQFF
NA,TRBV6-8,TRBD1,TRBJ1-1,TGTGCCATCAGTGCCGCCGGGACAGGGACTTCTGAAGCTTTCTTT,CAISAAGTGTSEAFF
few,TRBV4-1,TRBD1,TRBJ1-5,TGCGCCAGCAGCCTATTCTGGGACAGGACTAAATATAGCAATCAGCCCCAGCATTTT,CASSLFWDRTKYSNQPQHF
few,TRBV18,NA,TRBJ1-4,TGTGCCAGCTCCCCAGCCGGGACACCGAATGAAAAACTGTTTTTT,CASSPAGTPNEKLFF